This T cell receptor beta chain was identified in a study of response to subunit inactivated influenza vaccine listed by TCRdb under 2018. Study-wide context: Deep quantitative profiling of the T cell receptor repertoire was used in the study to follow responses to a trivalent subunit inactivated influenza vaccine. What the study reported, not specific to this receptor: The authors proposed that each seasonal influenza vaccination may bring in only a limited number of new T cells.

On this clonotype: Its antigen is unknown. Base qualities are missing; no much larger clone stands one base away.

Receptor amplification or capture employed RT-PCR. Sequencing used an Illumina HiSeq 2500. Using fastp trimming at Q25 and MiXCR clonotype assembly, TCRdb reanalyzed the public sequencing data and kept in-frame beta chains. Duplicate CDR3 protein sequences are folded into a single record with the most common DNA and genes. The sample profile shows more than 700,000 distinct CDR3 sequences; less than 25% of them were found once. Of the sample, roughly a tenth falls within the top ten clones. The TCR was taken from a man aged 45-65 years who received an inactivated influenza vaccine. Donor details come from another sample of the same person, matched by shared clones. Sequenced material: PBMCs from blood, taken more than 4 days after vaccination.

CDR3 region: CASSFLSSDTQYF. The DNA is as follows: TGTGCCAGCAGCTTCCTCTCGTCAGATACGCAGTATTTT. The V gene is TRBV9 and the J gene is TRBJ2-3, with no reliable assignment of the D segment. The V end loses 4 bases and the J end loses 4 bases, and a stretch of 10 bases separates them. Sequences SGDLS (CDR1) and YYNGEE (CDR2) are obtained from the germline V gene. There are 13 amino acids in the CDR3, from cysteine to phenylalanine inclusive. CDR3 DNA is the only sequence kept; it has 39 bases, read in frame from the first base. The full variable domain, with segments outside the CDR3 supplied by the reference TRBV9 and TRBJ2-3 proteins, appears as DSGVTQTPKHLITATGQRVTLRCSPRSGDLSVYWYQQSLDQGLQFLIQYYNGEERAKGNILERFSAQQFPDLHSELNLSSLELGDSALYFCASSFLSSDTQYFGPGTRLTVL.